Listed here are 24 T cell receptor beta chains from one sample, sequenced in a study of CXCR4 blockade with PD-1 therapy in pancreatic cancer (dated by TCRdb to between 2018 and 2021). Preparation of the library involved the immunoSEQ multiplex PCR assay. The immuneACCESS repertoire file appears here via TCRdb, limited to in-frame rearrangements. These files lack a portion of the clones; in checked studies, under half of the deficit traces to unresolved V genes, and the cause of the others is not known. This sample holds 5,200 or so clones; less than 70% were observed only once. The biggest ten clones account for 6.6% of the sample. The material sequenced was tumor tissue. The receptors come from a human donor with pancreatic ductal adenocarcinoma.

The genes are TRBV6-8 and TRBJ2-1; a weak D match, TRBD2 (6 bases). The CDR3 loop spans 15 amino acids. V shed 6 bases and J shed 0 bases, with 12 bases lying between them. Per the germline V gene, CDR1 is MNHGY and CDR2 is SAAAGT. CDR3 loop: CASSQGLTSYNEQFF. The CDR3 DNA reads TGTGCCAGCAGCCAGGGACTGACCTCCTACAATGAGCAGTTCTTC.

This sequence joins TRBV15 and TRBJ1-4; D remains unclear. The V gene lost 4 bases and the J gene lost 5 bases, with 14 bases spanning the gap. The CDR3 extends over 15 amino acids. Germline V gives CDR1 LNHNV, CDR2 YYDKDF (reference sequence). CDR3 DNA: TGTGCCACCAGCACTGCCCCTAGGGCAAATGAAAAACTGTTTTTT. Translation: CATSTAPRANEKLFF. The whole variable domain, remainder taken from reference TRBV15 and TRBJ1-4, is DAMVIQNPRYQVTQFGKPVTLSCSQTLNHNVMYWYQQKSSQAPKLLFHYYDKDFNNEADTPDNFQSRRPNTSFCFLDIRSPGLGDTAMYLCATSTAPRANEKLFFGSGTQLSVL.

The chain links TRBV29-1 to TRBJ2-1; D may be TRBD2 (6 bases). This CDR3 spans 15 amino acids. V was cut by 2 bases and J by 1 base, with 12 bases left in between. Per the germline V gene, CDR1 is SQVTM and CDR2 is ANQGSEA. The CDR3 protein is CSVEIGGVSYNEQFF. CDR3 coding DNA: TGCAGCGTTGAAATCGGGGGAGTTTCCTACAATGAGCAGTTCTTC.

The rearrangement joins TRBV19 to TRBJ2-1, with D perhaps TRBD2 (6 bases). Germline CDR1 reads LNHDA; CDR2 reads SQIVND (reference sequence). The CDR3 spans 11 residues. V gave up 4 bases and J gave up 12 bases, with 10 bases separating them. CDR3 bases: TGTGCCAGTAGTAGGCGGGACGTGCAGTTCTTC. Translating gives CASSRRDVQFF.

The chain joins TRBV15 to TRBJ2-7; 12 nucleotides align to TRBD2. The CDR3 length is 16 residues. Germline trimming cut 5 bases from V and 6 bases from J; bases unmatched to any gene: 11. Germline CDR1 reads LNHNV; CDR2 reads YYDKDF (reference sequence). CDR3 in DNA: TGTGCCACCAGCGGGGGGATAGGACTAGCGGGATCCGAGCAGTACTTC. Its protein product is CATSGGIGLAGSEQYF.

The chain is built from TRBV14 and TRBJ2-3, with TRBD1 matching 7 bases. CDR3 length: 14 amino acids. Germline V gives CDR1 SGHDN, CDR2 FVKESK. J lost 8 bases, V lost 5 bases, and 10 bases had no gene match. The CDR3 reads CASSTTGTTSTQYF. Written as DNA, the CDR3 is TGTGCCAGCAGCACGACAGGGACCACGAGTACGCAGTATTTT.

The rearrangement links TRBV12-5 to TRBJ2-1, with D maybe TRBD1 (7 bases). The V gene's germline CDR1 is LGHNT and CDR2 FRNRAP. V shed 2 bases and J shed 0 bases, with 14 bases lying between them. The CDR3 length is 17 residues. This chain's CDR3 is CASGLYAGGSSYNEQFF. The CDR3 DNA reads TGTGCTAGTGGTTTGTACGCAGGGGGGAGCTCCTACAATGAGCAGTTCTTC.

The sample holds a few counts of this clone. This CDR3 is CASSVEGGPSRDQYF. The CDR3 bases are TGTGCCAGCAGCGTAGAAGGAGGGCCGTCCAGGGACCAGTACTTC. The genes are TRBV9 and TRBJ2-7; the D gene is possibly TRBD2 (6 bases). CDR3 length: 15 amino acids. V lost 0 bases and J 10 bases, leaving 20 bases between the germline ends. Germline loops: CDR1 SGDLS, CDR2 YYNGEE. The variable domain in full, completed from reference TRBV9 and TRBJ2-7, reads DSGVTQTPKHLITATGQRVTLRCSPRSGDLSVYWYQQSLDQGLQFLIQYYNGEERAKGNILERFSAQQFPDLHSELNLSSLELGDSALYFCASSVEGGPSRDQYFGPGTRLTVT.

On this clone itself: The junction departs from germline at one end; a sequencing error may be responsible. This chain uses TRBV28 with TRBJ1-2; D is ambiguous. Germline V lookup: CDR1 MDHEN, CDR2 SYDVKM. The CDR3 runs to 15 residues. As DNA, the CDR3 is TGTGCTAGCAGCCCCACCTCAGGATTAAACTATGGCTACACCTTC. This encodes CASSPTSGLNYGYTF.

The chain has TRBV29-1 and TRBJ2-7; D gene unclear. The CDR3 is 13 residues long. Germline values: CDR1 SQVTM, CDR2 ANQGSEA. Between the trimmed V and J ends, which lost 4 bases and 2 bases, there was a span of 12 bases. The CDR3 DNA reads TGCAGCGTTGGTTTTTTGGGAACCTACGAGCAGTACTTC. Amino acids: CSVGFLGTYEQYF.

This clone is a singleton in its sample. This chain uses TRBV19 with TRBJ2-1; 10 nucleotides line up with TRBD2. The CDR3 totals 16 residues. The ends lost 3 bases at V and 0 bases at J; junction bases unmatched: 2. Germline CDR1 reads LNHDA; CDR2 reads SQIVND (reference sequence). This CDR3 is CASSIQRGGSYNEQFF. CDR3 nucleotide sequence: TGTGCCAGTAGTATCCAGCGGGGGGGCTCCTACAATGAGCAGTTCTTC.

The chain carries TRBV19 and TRBJ1-1; D unresolved. Germline loops: CDR1 LNHDA, CDR2 SQIVND (reference sequence). V lost 5 bases and J 0 bases, leaving 13 bases between the germline ends. CDR3 size: 15 residues. The CDR3 sequence is CASSLRTHLNTEAFF. CDR3 in DNA: TGTGCCAGTAGTCTCCGGACGCACTTGAACACTGAAGCTTTCTTT.

This clone was seen a single time. The V call is TRBV28, the J call TRBJ1-2; D perhaps matches TRBD1 (5 bases). The CDR3 extends over 14 amino acids. V was cut by 4 bases and J by 4 bases, with 13 bases left in between. The V gene's germline CDR1 is MDHEN and CDR2 SYDVKM. This CDR3 reads CASSWGDGGYGYTF. The CDR3 DNA reads as TGTGCCAGCAGTTGGGGGGACGGAGGCTATGGCTACACCTTC.

The rearrangement joins TRBV19 to TRBJ1-1; 9 bases agree with TRBD1. The J segment lost 4 bases and the V segment lost 4 bases, leaving 4 bases of the junction unmatched. Germline loops: CDR1 LNHDA, CDR2 SQIVND (reference sequence). The CDR3 is 14 amino acids. The CDR3 region has the DNA TGTGCCAGTAGTACCCAGACAGGGGGCACTGAAGCTTTCTTT. Translated, it gives CASSTQTGGTEAFF.

This sequence joins TRBV6-8 and TRBJ2-7, with D unresolved. CDR3 length equals 13 residues. CDR1 MNHGY and CDR2 SAAAGT come from the germline V gene. Trimming shortened V by 2 bases and J by 4 bases, and 9 bases separated the two germline ends. CDR3 loop: CASSYNQNYEQYF. CDR3 nucleotide sequence: TGTGCCAGCAGTTACAACCAAAATTACGAGCAGTACTTC.

This clone was picked up a small number of times. The chain joins TRBV6-8 to TRBJ1-2; 11 nucleotides line up with TRBD1. J lost 5 bases, V lost 5 bases, and 7 bases had no gene match. Germline assignment: CDR1 MNHGY and CDR2 SAAAGT. CDR3 length: 15 amino acids. The CDR3 DNA is TGTGCCAGCAGTCCGGGGACAGGGGGAGGGTATGGCTACACCTTC. This gives the protein CASSPGTGGGYGYTF.

The CDR3 DNA follows: TGTGCCAACGTAACAGTTAACCAAGAGACCCAGTACTTC. This sequence encodes CANVTVNQETQYF. V is TRBV6-7 and J is TRBJ2-5, with no clear D. TRBV6-7 qualifies as an ORF whose function is uncertain. The CDR3 is 13 residues long. V lost 10 bases and J 0 bases, leaving 12 bases between the germline ends.

The chain carries TRBV29-1 and TRBJ2-6, with 7 bases fitting TRBD1. Trimming removed 5 bases from V and 4 bases from J; junction bases left unmatched: 5. The CDR3 totals 14 residues. From germline, CDR1 is SQVTM and CDR2 ANQGSEA. The CDR3 DNA reads as TGCAGCGTTAAGACAGGGCCCGGGGCCAACGTCCTGACTTTC. This translates into CSVKTGPGANVLTF. The full variable domain, rest sourced from reference TRBV29-1 and TRBJ2-6, is SAVISQKPSRDICQRGTSLTIQCQVDSQVTMMFWYRQQPGQSLTLIATANQGSEATYESGFVIDKFPISRPNLTFSTLTVSNMSPEDSSIYLCSVKTGPGANVLTFGAGSRLTVL.

V and J are TRBV30 and TRBJ2-3; 9 bases map to TRBD1. This CDR3 has 14 amino acids. V lost 0 bases and J lost 2; bases outside the gene matches: 0. Germline V gives CDR1 GTSNPN, CDR2 SVGIG (reference sequence). The CDR3 here is CAWSVQGATDTQYF. CDR3 sequence (DNA): TGTGCCTGGAGTGTACAGGGGGCCACAGATACGCAGTATTTT.

The genes are TRBV30 and TRBJ1-5; D is unclear. V was cut by 4 bases and J by 3 bases, with 16 bases left in between. The CDR3 is 15 amino acids. Germline V gene data show CDR1 as GTSNPN and CDR2 as SVGIG (reference sequence). CDR3 nucleotides: TGTGCCTGGACTCGCCCTTTTGGGGACAATCAGCCCCAGCATTTT. It is translated as CAWTRPFGDNQPQHF.

V is TRBV29-1 and J is TRBJ2-5, with 9 bases lining up with TRBD1. The germline gives CDR1 SQVTM, CDR2 ANQGSEA. J gave up 4 bases and V 3 bases, and 9 bases lay outside the gene matches. CDR3 size: 15 residues. The DNA of the CDR3 is TGCAGCGTTGAGCCCCTGACAGGGGGTAGAGAGACCCAGTACTTC. This gives the protein CSVEPLTGGRETQYF.

The chain is built from TRBV28 and TRBJ2-7; 9 bases fit TRBD1. With 8 bases clipped from V and 2 bases from J, the junction kept 7 bases outside the gene matches. There are 14 residues in the CDR3. Germline V gene sequence: CDR1 MDHEN, CDR2 SYDVKM. The CDR3 spells CASYSGQGPYEQYF. Written as DNA, the CDR3 is TGTGCCAGCTATTCGGGACAGGGACCCTACGAGCAGTACTTC.

The chain has TRBV28 and TRBJ2-1; D gene uncertain. Germline CDR1 MDHEN, CDR2 SYDVKM. This CDR3 is 12 amino acids long. Trimming removed 6 bases at V and 8 bases at J, with 11 bases between. The CDR3 loop reads CASRPARDEQFF. DNA of the CDR3: TGTGCCAGCAGACCGGCTAGGGATGAGCAGTTCTTC.

The V and J genes are TRBV6-8 and TRBJ1-1; 7 nucleotides agree with TRBD1. There are 14 residues in the CDR3. V shed 2 bases, J shed 11 bases, and the junction held 11 bases outside the gene matches. Germline loops: CDR1 MNHGY, CDR2 SAAAGT. The CDR3 sequence is CASSYRGQDSGAFF. The DNA for the CDR3 is TGTGCCAGCAGTTACAGGGGGCAGGATTCAGGGGCTTTCTTT.